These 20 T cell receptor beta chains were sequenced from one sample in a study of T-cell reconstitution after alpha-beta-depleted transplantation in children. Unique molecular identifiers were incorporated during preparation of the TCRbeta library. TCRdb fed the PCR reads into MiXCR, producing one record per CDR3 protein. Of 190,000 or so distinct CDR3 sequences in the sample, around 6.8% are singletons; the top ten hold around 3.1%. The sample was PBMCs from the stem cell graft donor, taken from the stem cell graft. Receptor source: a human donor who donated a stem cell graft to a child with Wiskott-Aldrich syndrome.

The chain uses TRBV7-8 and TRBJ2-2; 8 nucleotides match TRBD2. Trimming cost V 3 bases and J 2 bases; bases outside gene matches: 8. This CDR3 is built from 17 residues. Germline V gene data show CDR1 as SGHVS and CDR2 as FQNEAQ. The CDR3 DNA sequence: TGTGCCAGCAGCTTCTCCGCAGGACTAGCAAACACCGGGGAGCTGTTTTTT. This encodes CASSFSAGLANTGELFF.

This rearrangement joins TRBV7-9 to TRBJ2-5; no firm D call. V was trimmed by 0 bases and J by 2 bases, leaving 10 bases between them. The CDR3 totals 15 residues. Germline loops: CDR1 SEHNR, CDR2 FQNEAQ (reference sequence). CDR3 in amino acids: CASSLAYKTQETQYF. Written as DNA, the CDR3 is TGTGCCAGCAGCTTAGCGTACAAGACGCAAGAGACCCAGTACTTC.

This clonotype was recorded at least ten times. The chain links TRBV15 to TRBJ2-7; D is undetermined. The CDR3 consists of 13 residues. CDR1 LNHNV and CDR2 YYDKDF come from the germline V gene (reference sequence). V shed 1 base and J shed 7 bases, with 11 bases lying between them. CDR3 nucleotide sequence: TGTGCCACCAGCAGAGCCAAGGGTGAAGAGCAGTACTTC. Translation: CATSRAKGEEQYF.

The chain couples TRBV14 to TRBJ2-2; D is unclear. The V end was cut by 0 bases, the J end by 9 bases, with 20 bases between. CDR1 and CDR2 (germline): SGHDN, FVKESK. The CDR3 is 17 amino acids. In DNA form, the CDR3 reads TGTGCCAGCAGCCAAGAACTTCTAAAGGGAACCATCCGGGAGCTGTTTTTT. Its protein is CASSQELLKGTIRELFF. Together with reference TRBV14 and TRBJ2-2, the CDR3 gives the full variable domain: EAGVTQFPSHSVIEKGQTVTLRCDPISGHDNLYWYRRVMGKEIKFLLHFVKESKQDESGMPNNRFLAERTGGTYSTLKVQPAELEDSGVYFCASSQELLKGTIRELFFGEGSRLTVL.

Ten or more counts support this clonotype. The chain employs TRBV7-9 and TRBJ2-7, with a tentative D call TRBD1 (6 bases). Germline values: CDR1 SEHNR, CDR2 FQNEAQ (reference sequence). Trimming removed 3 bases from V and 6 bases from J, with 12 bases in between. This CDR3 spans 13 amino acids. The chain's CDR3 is CASSFTDRIEQYF. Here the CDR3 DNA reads TGTGCCAGCAGCTTTACCGACAGGATCGAGCAGTACTTC.

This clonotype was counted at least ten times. CDR3 residues: CASRGVGGPRNQPQHF. The DNA of the CDR3 is TGTGCCAGCAGAGGCGTGGGGGGGCCGCGCAATCAGCCCCAGCATTTT. The chain links TRBV12-3 or TRBV12-4 to TRBJ1-5; tentatively, D is TRBD1 (6 bases). The CDR3 covers 16 residues. V was clipped by 6 bases and J by 2 bases, with 17 bases between them.

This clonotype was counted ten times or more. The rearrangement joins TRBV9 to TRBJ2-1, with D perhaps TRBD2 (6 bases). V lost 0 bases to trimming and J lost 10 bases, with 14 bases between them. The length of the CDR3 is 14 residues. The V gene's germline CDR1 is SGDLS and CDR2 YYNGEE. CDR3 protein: CASSVGSGGREQFF. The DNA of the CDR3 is TGTGCCAGCAGCGTAGGGTCCGGGGGAAGGGAGCAGTTCTTC. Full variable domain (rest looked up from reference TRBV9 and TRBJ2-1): DSGVTQTPKHLITATGQRVTLRCSPRSGDLSVYWYQQSLDQGLQFLIQYYNGEERAKGNILERFSAQQFPDLHSELNLSSLELGDSALYFCASSVGSGGREQFFGPGTRLTVL.

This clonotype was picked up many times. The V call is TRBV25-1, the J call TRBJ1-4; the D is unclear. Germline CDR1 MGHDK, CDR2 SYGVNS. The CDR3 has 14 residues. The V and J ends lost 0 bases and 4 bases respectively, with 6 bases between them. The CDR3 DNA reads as TGTGCCAGCAGTGAATACGGCAATAATGAAAAACTGTTTTTT. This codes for CASSEYGNNEKLFF.

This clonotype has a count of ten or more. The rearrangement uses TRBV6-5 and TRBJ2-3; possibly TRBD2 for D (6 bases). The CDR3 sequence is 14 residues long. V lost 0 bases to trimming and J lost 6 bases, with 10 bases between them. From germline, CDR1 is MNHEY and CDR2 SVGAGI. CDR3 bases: TGTGCCAGCAGTTACTCGGAGGGGTCGGATACGCAGTATTTT. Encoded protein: CASSYSEGSDTQYF.

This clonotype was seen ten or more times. The CDR3 DNA sequence: TGTGCCAGCAGCCGTTTAGGGACAGGGGGCTGGGAGCAGTACTTC. It codes for CASSRLGTGGWEQYF. The chain recombines TRBV5-6 with TRBJ2-7; TRBD1 aligns across 12 bases. After removal of 4 bases from V and 7 bases from J, the junction contained 9 bases not matched to a gene. This CDR3 has 15 amino acids. In germline, CDR1 is SGHDT, CDR2 YYEEEE.

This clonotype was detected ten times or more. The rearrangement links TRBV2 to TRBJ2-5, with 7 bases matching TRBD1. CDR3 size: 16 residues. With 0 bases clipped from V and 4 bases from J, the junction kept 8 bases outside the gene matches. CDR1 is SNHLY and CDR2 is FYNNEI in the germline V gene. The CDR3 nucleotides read TGTGCCAGCAGTGAAGCGCCCGGGACAGCCTTAGAGACCCAGTACTTC. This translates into CASSEAPGTALETQYF.

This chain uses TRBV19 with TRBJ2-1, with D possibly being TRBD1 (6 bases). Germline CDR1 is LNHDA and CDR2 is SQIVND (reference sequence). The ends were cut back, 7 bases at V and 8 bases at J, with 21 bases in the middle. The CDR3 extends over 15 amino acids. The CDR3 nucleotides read TGTGCCAGTAAGAGAGGGGGTCATAGGTCCGATGAGCAGTTCTTC. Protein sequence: CASKRGGHRSDEQFF.

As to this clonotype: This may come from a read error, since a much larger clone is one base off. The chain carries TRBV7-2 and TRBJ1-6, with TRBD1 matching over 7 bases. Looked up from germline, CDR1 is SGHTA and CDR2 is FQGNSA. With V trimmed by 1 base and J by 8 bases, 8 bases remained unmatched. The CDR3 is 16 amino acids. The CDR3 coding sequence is TGTGCCAGCAGCTTAGTACGGGCAGGGGGAGATTCACCCCTCCACTTT. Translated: CASSLVRAGGDSPLHF.

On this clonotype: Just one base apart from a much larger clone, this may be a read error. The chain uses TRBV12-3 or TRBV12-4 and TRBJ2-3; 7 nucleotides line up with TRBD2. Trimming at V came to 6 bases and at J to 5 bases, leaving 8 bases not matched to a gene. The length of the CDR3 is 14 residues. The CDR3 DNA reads TGTGCCAGCAGACCTAGCGGTTGTGGAGATACGCAGTATTTT. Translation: CASRPSGCGDTQYF.

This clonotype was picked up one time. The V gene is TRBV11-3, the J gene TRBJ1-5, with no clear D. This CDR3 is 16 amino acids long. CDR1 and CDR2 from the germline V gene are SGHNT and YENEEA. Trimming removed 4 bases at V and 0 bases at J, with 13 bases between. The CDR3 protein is CASSWPGPLSNQPQHF. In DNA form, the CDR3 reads TGTGCCAGCAGCTGGCCCGGGCCTCTTAGCAATCAGCCCCAGCATTTT.

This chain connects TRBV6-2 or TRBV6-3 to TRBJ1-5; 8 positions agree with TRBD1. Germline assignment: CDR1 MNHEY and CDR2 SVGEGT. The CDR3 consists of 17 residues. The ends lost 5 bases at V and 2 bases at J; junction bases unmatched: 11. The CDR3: CASSHLPDRARNQPQHF. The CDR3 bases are TGTGCCAGCAGTCATTTACCGGACAGGGCTCGCAATCAGCCCCAGCATTTT.

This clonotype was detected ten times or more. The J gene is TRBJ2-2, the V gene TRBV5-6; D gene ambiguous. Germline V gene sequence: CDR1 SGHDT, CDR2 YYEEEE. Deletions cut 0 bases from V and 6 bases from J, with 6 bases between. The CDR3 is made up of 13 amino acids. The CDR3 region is CASSLVGPGELFF. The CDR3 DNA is TGTGCCAGCAGCTTGGTGGGTCCCGGGGAGCTGTTTTTT.

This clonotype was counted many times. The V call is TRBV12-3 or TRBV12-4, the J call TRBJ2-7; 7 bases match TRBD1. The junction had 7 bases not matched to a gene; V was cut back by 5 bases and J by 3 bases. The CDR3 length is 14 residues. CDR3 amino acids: CASSSRRDSYEQYF. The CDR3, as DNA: TGTGCCAGCAGTAGTCGCCGGGACAGCTACGAGCAGTACTTC.

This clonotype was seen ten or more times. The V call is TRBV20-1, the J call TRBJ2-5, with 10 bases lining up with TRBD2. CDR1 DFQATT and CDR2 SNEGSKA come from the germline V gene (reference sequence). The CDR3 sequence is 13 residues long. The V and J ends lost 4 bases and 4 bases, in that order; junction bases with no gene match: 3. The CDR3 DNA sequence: TGCAGTGCTACCGGGACTAGCGCAGAGACCCAGTACTTC. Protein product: CSATGTSAETQYF.

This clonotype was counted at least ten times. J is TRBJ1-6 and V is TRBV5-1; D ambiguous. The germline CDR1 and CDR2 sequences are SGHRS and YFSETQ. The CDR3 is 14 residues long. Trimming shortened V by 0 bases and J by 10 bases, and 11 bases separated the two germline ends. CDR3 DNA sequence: TGCGCCAGCAGCTTGGGAGACAAAGGATCACCCCTCCACTTT. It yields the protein CASSLGDKGSPLHF.